In its sample, the clone carrying this TCR beta chain was seen many times. Its antigen is not identified. The ends were cut back, 6 bases at V and 1 base at J, with 12 bases in the middle. This CDR3 region has 14 residues. The germline CDR1 and CDR2 sequences are MDHEN and SYDVKM. This sample was taken from a study of T cells in Graves' hyperthyroidism and ophthalmopathy. Overall study findings and caveats: Ophthalmopathy was identified by the model a median about 6.4 months ahead of onset.

The source material, RNA transcripts, was used to amplify TCR beta CDR3 regions. First-round RT-PCR of the TCR CDR3 relied on the HTBI primer set. Via MiXCR, TCRdb re-called the multiplex PCR reads, giving one row per CDR3 protein. Altogether nearly 250,000 distinct CDR3 sequences are present, more than 20% being singletons, with the ten largest covering about a third. This TCR was recovered from a middle-aged woman with Graves' ophthalmopathy. The chain uses TRBV28 and TRBJ2-5; D might be TRBD1 (5 bases). The sequencing input was blood. CDR3 residues: CASSLDSSQETQYF. DNA for the CDR3: TGTGCCAGCAGCCTCGACAGCTCCCAAGAGACCCAGTACTTC.